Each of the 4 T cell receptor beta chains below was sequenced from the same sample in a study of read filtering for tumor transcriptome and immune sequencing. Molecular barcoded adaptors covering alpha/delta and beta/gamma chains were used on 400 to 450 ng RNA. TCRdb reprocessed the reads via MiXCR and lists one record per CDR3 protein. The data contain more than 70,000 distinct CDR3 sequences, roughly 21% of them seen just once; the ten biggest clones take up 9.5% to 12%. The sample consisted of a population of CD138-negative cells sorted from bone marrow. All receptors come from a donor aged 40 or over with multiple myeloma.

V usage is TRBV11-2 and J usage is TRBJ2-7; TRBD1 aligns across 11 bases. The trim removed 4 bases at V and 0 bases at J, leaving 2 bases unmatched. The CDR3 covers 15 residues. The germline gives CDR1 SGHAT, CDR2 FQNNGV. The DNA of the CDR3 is TGTGCCAGCAGCTACGGGACAGGGGGCTCCTACGAGCAGTACTTC. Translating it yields CASSYGTGGSYEQYF.

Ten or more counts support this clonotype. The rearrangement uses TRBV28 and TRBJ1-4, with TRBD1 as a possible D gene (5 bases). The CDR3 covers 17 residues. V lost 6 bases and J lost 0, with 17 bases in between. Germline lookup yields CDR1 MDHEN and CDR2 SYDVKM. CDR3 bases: TGTGCCAGCAGCACCCTCGGGGAGGGGTCAACTAATGAAAAACTGTTTTTT. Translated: CASSTLGEGSTNEKLFF. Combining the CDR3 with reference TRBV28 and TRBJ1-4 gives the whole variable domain DVKVTQSSRYLVKRTGEKVFLECVQDMDHENMFWYRQDPGLGLRLIYFSYDVKMKEKGDIPEGYSVSREKKERFSLILESASTNQTSMYLCASSTLGEGSTNEKLFFGSGTQLSVL.

The CDR3 loop reads CASSPWDRNQPQHF. The CDR3 DNA follows: TGCGCCAGCAGCCCCTGGGACAGGAATCAGCCCCAGCATTTT. The V and J genes are TRBV5-1 and TRBJ1-5; 8 bases are shared with TRBD1. With V trimmed by 4 bases and J by 4 bases, 4 bases remained unmatched. The CDR3 consists of 14 residues. Germline CDR1 reads SGHRS; CDR2 reads YFSETQ. Combining the CDR3 with reference TRBV5-1 and TRBJ1-5 gives the whole variable domain KAGVTQTPRYLIKTRGQQVTLSCSPISGHRSVSWYQQTPGQGLQFLFEYFSETQRNKGNFPGRFSGRQFSNSRSEMNVSTLELGDSALYLCASSPWDRNQPQHFGDGTRLSIL.

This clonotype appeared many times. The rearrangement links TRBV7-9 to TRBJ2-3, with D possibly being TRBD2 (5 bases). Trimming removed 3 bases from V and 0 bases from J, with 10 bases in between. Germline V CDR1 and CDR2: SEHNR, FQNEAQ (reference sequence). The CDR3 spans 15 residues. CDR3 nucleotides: TGTGCCAGCAGCTTTCATGGGAGAAGCACAGATACGCAGTATTTT. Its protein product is CASSFHGRSTDTQYF.